These 23 T cell receptor beta chains originate from one sample sequenced in a study of human thymus T cells. Corrective heart surgery yielded the resections from which the thymus tissue came. Clones were sequenced by immunoSEQ multiplex PCR, and TCRdb holds only the in-frame ones, with some missing. This table has more than 70,000 clones, 96% appearing once. Material: thymus tissue. These receptor sequences come from a boy younger than two with a congenital heart defect but otherwise immunologically healthy.

V usage is TRBV19 and J usage is TRBJ1-2, with D uncertain. From germline, CDR1 is LNHDA and CDR2 SQIVND (reference sequence). The CDR3 loop spans 9 amino acids. Trimming took off 8 bases at V and 6 bases at J, with 4 bases between the two ends. CDR3 in DNA: TGTGCCAGTGGGCATGGCTACACCTTC. It yields the protein CASGHGYTF.

The V call is TRBV6-1, the J call TRBJ2-7; TRBD1 matches 9 bases. CDR1 and CDR2 from the germline V gene are MNHNS and SASEGT. The CDR3 loop spans 14 amino acids. With V trimmed by 4 bases and J by 3 bases, 4 bases remained unmatched. The chain's CDR3 is CASSADRGVYEQYF. CDR3 nucleotide sequence: TGTGCCAGCAGTGCTGACAGGGGGGTCTACGAGCAGTACTTC.

This chain uses TRBV6-1 with TRBJ1-1; TRBD1 agrees at 10 bases. The germline V gene encodes CDR1 MNHNS and CDR2 SASEGT. The J segment lost 6 bases and the V segment lost 4 bases, leaving 11 bases of the junction unmatched. CDR3 length equals 16 residues. The CDR3 nucleotides are TGTGCCAGCAGTGTAGGGACAGGGGCCTTGGACTCTGAAGCTTTCTTT. This gives the protein CASSVGTGALDSEAFF.

V is TRBV5-1 and J is TRBJ2-5, with D perhaps TRBD1 or TRBD2 (5 bases each). Per the germline V gene, CDR1 is SGHRS and CDR2 is YFSETQ. V was pared by 6 bases and J by 0 bases, with 21 bases between. This CDR3 is 17 amino acids long. CDR3 DNA sequence: TGCGCCAGCACCATGGGGGTCACAGGTTGGTACCAAGAGACCCAGTACTTC. Translated: CASTMGVTGWYQETQYF.

This chain uses TRBV5-5 with TRBJ2-5; D gene unclear. This CDR3 has 17 amino acids. V was shortened by 3 bases and J by 6 bases, with 24 bases between the two germline ends. Per the germline V gene, CDR1 is SGHKS and CDR2 is YYEKEE (reference sequence). CDR3 DNA: TGTGCCAGCAGCTACCCCGCGTCCCATAAGGCCCAGAAGACCCAGTACTTC. This codes for CASSYPASHKAQKTQYF.

CDR3: CASSPGPSYTNEKLFF. Here the CDR3 DNA reads TGTGCCAGCAGCCCCGGACCGTCTTATACTAATGAAAAACTGTTTTTT. This sequence joins TRBV5-6 and TRBJ1-4; D gene unclear. The CDR3 runs to 16 residues. V dropped 4 bases and J dropped 2 bases, with 15 bases sitting between them. Per germline, CDR1 SGHDT and CDR2 YYEEEE.

The gene calls are TRBV7-9 and TRBJ2-7, with 7 nucleotides matching TRBD1. CDR3 size: 15 residues. Trimming at V came to 1 base and at J to 2 bases, leaving 5 bases not matched to a gene. In germline, CDR1 is SEHNR, CDR2 FQNEAQ (reference sequence). The chain's CDR3 is CASSLDRGPTYEQYF. For the CDR3, the DNA is TGTGCCAGCAGCTTAGACAGGGGTCCAACCTACGAGCAGTACTTC.

This sequence joins TRBV4-1 and TRBJ2-2; D gene unclear. The CDR3 is 12 residues long. The V end lost 1 base, the J end lost 5 bases, and 2 bases lay between the germline ends. Germline V gives CDR1 MGHRA, CDR2 YSYEKL. The CDR3 is CASSQGTGELFF. CDR3 DNA: TGCGCCAGCAGCCAAGGGACCGGGGAGCTGTTTTTT.

As DNA, the CDR3 is TGTGCCAGCAAGTTACCGGAAGGCCGGATTCAGCCCCAGCATTTT. This gives the protein CASKLPEGRIQPQHF. The V and J genes are TRBV2 and TRBJ1-5, with D unclear. Between the trimmed V and J ends, which lost 7 bases and 6 bases, there was a span of 19 bases. The CDR3 runs to 15 residues. CDR1 is SNHLY and CDR2 is FYNNEI in the germline V gene.

This sequence joins TRBV13 and TRBJ1-1; TRBD1 matches 10 bases. The CDR3 has 14 amino acids. V lost 4 bases, J lost 6 bases, and 5 bases stayed unmatched. Germline V CDR1 and CDR2: PRHDT, FYEKMQ (reference sequence). CDR3 DNA sequence: TGTGCCAGCAGCTCCCGACAGGGGGCGGCTGAAGCTTTCTTT. It translates to CASSSRQGAAEAFF.

This chain joins TRBV6-1 and TRBJ2-4, with 7 bases identical to TRBD1. Germline loops: CDR1 MNHNS, CDR2 SASEGT. The CDR3 is made up of 16 amino acids. The V gene end was trimmed by 3 bases and the J gene end by 3 bases; junction bases not matched to a gene: 8. CDR3 sequence reads: CASSDDRALGKNIQYF. In DNA form, the CDR3 reads TGTGCCAGCAGTGACGACAGGGCCTTGGGCAAAAACATTCAGTACTTC.

V gene TRBV11-3 combines with J gene TRBJ2-2; no firm D call. V gave up 1 base and J gave up 1 base, with 7 bases separating them. The CDR3 has 15 residues. Per the germline V gene, CDR1 is SGHNT and CDR2 is YENEEA. The CDR3 is CASSLVPGNTGELFF. CDR3 coding DNA: TGTGCCAGCAGCTTAGTCCCGGGGAACACCGGGGAGCTGTTTTTT. The full variable domain, completed using reference TRBV11-3 and TRBJ2-2, is EAGVVQSPRYKIIEKKQPVAFWCNPISGHNTLYWYLQNLGQGPELLIRYENEEAVDDSQLPKDRFSAERLKGVDSTLKIQPAELGDSAVYLCASSLVPGNTGELFFGEGSRLTVL.

J is TRBJ1-2 and V is TRBV11-3, with D uncertain. This CDR3 spans 12 amino acids. Germline V lookup: CDR1 SGHNT, CDR2 YENEEA. V was cut by 5 bases and J by 7 bases, with 11 bases left in between. This CDR3 is CASSHNTSGYTF. DNA of the CDR3: TGTGCCAGCAGCCACAACACTAGTGGCTACACCTTC.

This chain links TRBV5-4 with TRBJ2-7, with TRBD2 matching over 10 bases. This CDR3 is built from 17 residues. Germline trimming cut 0 bases from V and 4 bases from J; bases unmatched to any gene: 10. Looked up from germline, CDR1 is SGHNT and CDR2 is YYREEE (reference sequence). The DNA of the CDR3 is TGTGCCAGCAGCTTGGCTAGCGGGGGAGGTTGGGAATACGAGCAGTACTTC. It encodes CASSLASGGGWEYEQYF.

The chain employs TRBV29-1 and TRBJ2-7; 7 bases are a match to TRBD2. The length of the CDR3 is 15 residues. The junction had 11 bases not matched to a gene; V was cut back by 6 bases and J by 0 bases. Per the germline V gene, CDR1 is SQVTM and CDR2 is ANQGSEA. CDR3 amino acids: CSVGLLLPSSYEQYF. CDR3 DNA sequence: TGCAGCGTGGGACTACTTCTCCCAAGCTCCTACGAGCAGTACTTC.

The genes are TRBV4-1 and TRBJ1-4; unclear D gene. The CDR3 covers 17 residues. V gave up 0 bases and J gave up 6 bases, with 17 bases separating them. Germline V lookup: CDR1 MGHRA, CDR2 YSYEKL. The CDR3 loop reads CASSQEFRKNGYEKLFF. CDR3 coding DNA: TGCGCCAGCAGCCAAGAATTTCGGAAGAATGGTTATGAAAAACTGTTTTTT.

The chain is built from TRBV20-1 and TRBJ2-1, with D unresolved. Looked up from germline, CDR1 is DFQATT and CDR2 is SNEGSKA (reference sequence). V lost 3 bases, J lost 3 bases, and 3 bases lay in between. The CDR3 totals 11 residues. The CDR3 DNA reads as TGCAGTGCTAGCGGCTACAATGAGCAGTTCTTC. Translation: CSASGYNEQFF.

The rearrangement uses TRBV28 and TRBJ2-3; D call uncertain. CDR3 length: 15 residues. Per the germline V gene, CDR1 is MDHEN and CDR2 is SYDVKM. The V and J ends lost 3 bases and 8 bases respectively, with 18 bases between them. CDR3 coding DNA: TGTGCCAGCAGTTTTTACGCTACTGGCCTCCGTACGCAGTATTTT. It yields the protein CASSFYATGLRTQYF. The whole variable domain, remainder taken from reference TRBV28 and TRBJ2-3, is DVKVTQSSRYLVKRTGEKVFLECVQDMDHENMFWYRQDPGLGLRLIYFSYDVKMKEKGDIPEGYSVSREKKERFSLILESASTNQTSMYLCASSFYATGLRTQYFGPGTRLTVL.

J is TRBJ1-6 and V is TRBV19, with D tentatively TRBD1 (5 bases). Germline V lookup: CDR1 LNHDA, CDR2 SQIVND (reference sequence). V was clipped by 0 bases and J by 4 bases, with 13 bases between them. The CDR3 spans 17 residues. CDR3 loop: CASSIDRRQSYNSPLHF. CDR3 nucleotide sequence: TGTGCCAGTAGTATAGATAGAAGACAGAGTTATAATTCACCCCTCCACTTT.

The rearrangement links TRBV29-1 to TRBJ2-5; D not certain. The V and J ends lost 5 bases and 4 bases respectively, with 11 bases between them. CDR1 and CDR2 from the germline V gene are SQVTM and ANQGSEA. The CDR3 consists of 12 residues. CDR3 DNA sequence: TGCAGCGTTTACAGACTCGGAGAGACCCAGTACTTC. Its translation: CSVYRLGETQYF. Looking up the rest from reference TRBV29-1 and TRBJ2-5 gives the full variable domain: SAVISQKPSRDICQRGTSLTIQCQVDSQVTMMFWYRQQPGQSLTLIATANQGSEATYESGFVIDKFPISRPNLTFSTLTVSNMSPEDSSIYLCSVYRLGETQYFGPGTRLLVL.

This chain links TRBV5-1 with TRBJ2-7; 7 nucleotides line up with TRBD1. Germline CDR1 reads SGHRS; CDR2 reads YFSETQ. After removal of 0 bases from V and 6 bases from J, the junction contained 6 bases not matched to a gene. The CDR3 runs to 14 residues. The CDR3 reads CASSLDRGLGEQYF. The CDR3 nucleotides are TGCGCCAGCAGCTTGGACAGGGGATTAGGCGAGCAGTACTTC.

The V call is TRBV5-4, the J call TRBJ2-7; D ambiguous. This CDR3 region has 13 residues. V lost 4 bases to trimming and J lost 5 bases, with 13 bases between them. From germline, CDR1 is SGHNT and CDR2 YYREEE (reference sequence). The CDR3 sequence: CASSPENTDEQYF. In DNA form, the CDR3 reads TGTGCCAGCAGCCCCGAAAACACCGACGAGCAGTACTTC.

This chain joins TRBV11-2 and TRBJ2-5; TRBD2 aligns across 8 bases. Germline CDR1 is SGHAT and CDR2 is FQNNGV. V dropped 4 bases and J dropped 5; count of bases not matched to a gene: 15. CDR3 length: 17 amino acids. CDR3 region: CASSSRGLALDWETQYF. The CDR3 nucleotides read TGTGCCAGCAGCTCCCGTGGACTAGCTCTTGATTGGGAGACCCAGTACTTC.